The 2 T cell receptor beta chains below all came from one sample that was sequenced in a study of blood T cell repertoires in COVID-19. Some clones are missing from TCRdb's copy, which holds only in-frame ones; the method was immunoSEQ multiplex PCR. This table holds 200,000 to 250,000 clones, around nine tenths found once. Sequencing was carried out using peripheral blood. Receptor source: a woman aged 65 to 85 with active or convalescent COVID-19.

This chain links TRBV6-6 with TRBJ2-7, with D perhaps TRBD1 (6 bases). Between the trimmed V and J ends, which lost 5 bases and 3 bases, there was a span of 14 bases. The CDR3 is 14 residues long. Per germline, CDR1 MNHNY and CDR2 SVGAGI (reference sequence). The CDR3 DNA reads as TGTGCCAGCAGTGCCGGACAGTTGAGCTACGAGCAGTACTTC. Residues: CASSAGQLSYEQYF.

This chain connects TRBV5-4 to TRBJ1-1; weak D call: TRBD1 (5 bases). CDR1 is SGHNT and CDR2 is YYREEE in the germline V gene (reference sequence). This CDR3 is built from 13 residues. V gave up 4 bases and J gave up 5 bases, with 12 bases separating them. The CDR3 DNA reads TGTGCCAGCAGCCGGGACGGACTAACTGAAGCTTTCTTT. Its translation: CASSRDGLTEAFF.